These T cell receptor beta chains were read from a single sample in a study of blood T cell repertoires in COVID-19. The protocol was immunoSEQ multiplex PCR, while the TCRdb copy is restricted to in-frame clones and leaves out a portion. The sample holds about 230,000 clones, approximately 84% seen once. The source material was peripheral blood. Every receptor here comes from a man aged 50-59 years with COVID-19, enrolled during active disease. CDR3s include the opening cysteine and the closing phenylalanine or tryptophan. Fields, in order: CDR3 protein, CDR3 DNA, CDR3 length, D gene, clone size, J gene, V gene. The D gene is left open where the match is weak. Expanded clones are given a class, and other clones once, few, many or no size at all.

CDR3: CASSLGPSEATYEQYF
DNA: TGTGCCAGCAGCTTAGGACCTAGCGAAGCGACCTACGAGCAGTACTTC
length: 16
D: NA
size: NA
J: TRBJ2-7
V: TRBV7-3

CDR3: CATNLRQGDNEQFF
DNA: TGTGCCACCAATTTACGACAGGGGGACAATGAGCAGTTCTTC
length: 14
D: TRBD1
size: NA
J: TRBJ2-1
V: TRBV15

CDR3: CASSSGGLMNTEAFF
DNA: TGTGCCAGCAGTTCAGGGGGCCTTATGAACACTGAAGCTTTCTTT
length: 15
D: TRBD1
size: NA
J: TRBJ1-1
V: TRBV28

CDR3: CATSRDRGTGREKLFF
DNA: TGTGCCACCAGCAGAGATCGAGGGACAGGTCGGGAAAAACTGTTTTTT
length: 16
D: TRBD1
size: NA
J: TRBJ1-4
V: TRBV15

CDR3: CAGGLGEKLFF
DNA: TGTGCGGGGGGGCTGGGTGAAAAACTGTTTTTT
length: 11
D: NA
size: NA
J: TRBJ1-4
V: TRBV28

CDR3: CASSRTVSYEQYF
DNA: TGTGCCAGCAGCCGGACAGTCTCCTACGAGCAGTACTTC
length: 13
D: NA
size: NA
J: TRBJ2-7
V: TRBV5-4

CDR3: CASSQGWTGGTDTQYF
DNA: TGTGCCAGCAGCCAAGGATGGACAGGGGGAACAGATACGCAGTATTTT
length: 16
D: TRBD1
size: NA
J: TRBJ2-3
V: TRBV3-1/TRBV3-2

CDR3: CASSRRTSGRGTGELFF
DNA: TGTGCCAGCAGCCGCCGGACTAGCGGGAGAGGCACCGGGGAGCTGTTTTTT
length: 17
D: TRBD2
size: NA
J: TRBJ2-2
V: TRBV25-1

CDR3: CASIQDRANTEAFF
DNA: TGTGCCAGCATCCAGGACAGAGCGAACACTGAAGCTTTCTTT
length: 14
D: NA
size: NA
J: TRBJ1-1
V: TRBV21-1

CDR3: CASRGFGTGHSPLHF
DNA: TGTGCCAGCAGGGGTTTCGGGACAGGGCATTCACCCCTCCACTTT
length: 15
D: TRBD1
size: NA
J: TRBJ1-6
V: TRBV27

CDR3: CASRKRETYNEQFF
DNA: TGTGCCAGTAGGAAGCGGGAGACCTACAATGAGCAGTTCTTC
length: 14
D: TRBD2
size: NA
J: TRBJ2-1
V: TRBV19

CDR3: CASGGDRVSLQFF
DNA: TGTGCCTCAGGGGGGGACAGGGTTTCCCTACAGTTCTTC
length: 13
D: TRBD1
size: NA
J: TRBJ2-1
V: TRBV27

CDR3: CASSLAVSSYNEQFF
DNA: TGTGCCAGCAGCCTAGCGGTCAGCTCCTACAATGAGCAGTTCTTC
length: 15
D: TRBD2
size: NA
J: TRBJ2-1
V: TRBV7-2

CDR3: CASSQDKRQGSSSYNSPLHF
DNA: TGTGCCAGCAGCCAGGACAAAAGACAGGGGTCGAGCTCCTATAATTCACCCCTCCACTTT
length: 20
D: TRBD1
size: NA
J: TRBJ1-6
V: TRBV3-1/TRBV3-2

CDR3: CASSVGTGAGELFF
DNA: TGCGCCAGCAGCGTCGGGACAGGGGCCGGGGAGCTGTTTTTT
length: 14
D: TRBD1
size: NA
J: TRBJ2-2
V: TRBV5-1

CDR3: CDSRAGAEQFF
DNA: TGTGACAGCAGAGCAGGGGCCGAGCAGTTCTTC
length: 11
D: NA
size: NA
J: TRBJ2-1
V: TRBV2

CDR3: CASSRGTSRSTGELFF
DNA: TGTGCCAGCAGCCGAGGGACTAGCCGTAGCACCGGGGAGCTGTTTTTT
length: 16
D: TRBD2
size: NA
J: TRBJ2-2
V: TRBV5-4

CDR3: CASSLWVADSGNTIYF
DNA: TGTGCCAGCAGCTTATGGGTGGCGGACTCTGGAAACACCATATATTTT
length: 16
D: NA
size: NA
J: TRBJ1-3
V: TRBV7-2

CDR3: CASTRLAGGLNEQFF
DNA: TGTGCCAGCACCCGACTAGCGGGGGGGCTGAATGAGCAGTTCTTC
length: 15
D: TRBD2
size: few
J: TRBJ2-1
V: TRBV6-5

CDR3: CASSLESSGANVLTF
DNA: TGTGCCAGCAGCTTAGAGAGCTCTGGGGCCAACGTCCTGACTTTC
length: 15
D: NA
size: NA
J: TRBJ2-6
V: TRBV7-3

CDR3: CASSLAGDQYNEQFF
DNA: TGTGCCAGCTCACTGGCGGGGGACCAATACAATGAGCAGTTCTTC
length: 15
D: TRBD2
size: NA
J: TRBJ2-1
V: TRBV18

CDR3: CAIAQGADYEQYF
DNA: TGTGCCATCGCCCAGGGGGCCGACTACGAGCAGTACTTC
length: 13
D: TRBD1
size: few
J: TRBJ2-7
V: TRBV2

CDR3: CASSTAGTGVEKLFF
DNA: TGTGCCAGTAGCACTGCCGGGACAGGAGTTGAAAAACTGTTTTTT
length: 15
D: TRBD1
size: NA
J: TRBJ1-4
V: TRBV19

CDR3: CASSAPGTLGGYTF
DNA: TGCGCCAGCAGCGCGCCCGGGACTTTGGGGGGCTACACCTTC
length: 14
D: NA
size: NA
J: TRBJ1-2
V: TRBV4-1

CDR3: CASSFGEFQPQHF
DNA: TGTGCCAGCAGTTTCGGAGAGTTTCAGCCCCAGCATTTT
length: 13
D: NA
size: NA
J: TRBJ1-5
V: TRBV6-6

CDR3: CASSLTLAGDQETQYF
DNA: TGTGCTAGCAGCTTAACGCTAGCGGGAGACCAAGAGACCCAGTACTTC
length: 16
D: TRBD2
size: NA
J: TRBJ2-5
V: TRBV7-7

CDR3: CASSYLQLAGRYEQFF
DNA: TGTGCCAGCAGTTACCTGCAGCTAGCGGGAAGGTATGAGCAGTTCTTC
length: 16
D: TRBD2
size: NA
J: TRBJ2-1
V: TRBV6-5

CDR3: CASRPGTLVYYEQYF
DNA: TGTGCCAGCAGACCCGGGACACTTGTGTACTACGAGCAGTACTTC
length: 15
D: NA
size: NA
J: TRBJ2-7
V: TRBV2

CDR3: CASSSTGGSIRGYTF
DNA: TGTGCCAGCAGCAGTACAGGGGGCAGTATACGTGGCTACACCTTC
length: 15
D: TRBD1
size: once
J: TRBJ1-2
V: TRBV11-2

CDR3: CASSLPRDRGGPGANVLTF
DNA: TGCGCCAGCTCCCTCCCCCGGGACAGGGGCGGTCCTGGGGCCAACGTCCTGACTTTC
length: 19
D: TRBD1
size: NA
J: TRBJ2-6
V: TRBV23-1

CDR3: CASSLGGGGANTGELFF
DNA: TGTGCCAGCAGCTTGGGTGGAGGGGGGGCGAACACCGGGGAGCTGTTTTTT
length: 17
D: NA
size: NA
J: TRBJ2-2
V: TRBV5-4